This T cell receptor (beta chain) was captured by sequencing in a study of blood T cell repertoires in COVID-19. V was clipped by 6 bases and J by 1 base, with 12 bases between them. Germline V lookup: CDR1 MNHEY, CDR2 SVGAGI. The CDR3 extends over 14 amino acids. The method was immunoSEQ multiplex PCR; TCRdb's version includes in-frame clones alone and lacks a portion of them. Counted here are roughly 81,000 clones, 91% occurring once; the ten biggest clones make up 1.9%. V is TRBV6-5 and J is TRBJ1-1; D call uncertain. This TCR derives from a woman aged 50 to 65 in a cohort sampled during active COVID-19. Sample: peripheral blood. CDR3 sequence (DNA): TGTGCCAGCAGCCGCCTTGCGGGGAACACTGAAGCTTTCTTT. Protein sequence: CASSRLAGNTEAFF.